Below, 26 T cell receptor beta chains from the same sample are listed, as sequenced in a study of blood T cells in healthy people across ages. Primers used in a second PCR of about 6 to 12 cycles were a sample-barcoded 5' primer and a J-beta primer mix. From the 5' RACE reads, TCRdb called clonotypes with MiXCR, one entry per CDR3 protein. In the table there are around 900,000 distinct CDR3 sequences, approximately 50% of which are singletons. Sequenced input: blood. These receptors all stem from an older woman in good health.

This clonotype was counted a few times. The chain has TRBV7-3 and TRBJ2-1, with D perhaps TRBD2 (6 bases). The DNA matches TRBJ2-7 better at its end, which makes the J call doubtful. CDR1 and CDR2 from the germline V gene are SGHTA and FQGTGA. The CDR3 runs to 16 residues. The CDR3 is CASSLTPGTPANEQYF. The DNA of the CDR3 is TGTGCCAGCAGCTTAACGCCGGGGACTCCTGCCAATGAGCAGTACTTC.

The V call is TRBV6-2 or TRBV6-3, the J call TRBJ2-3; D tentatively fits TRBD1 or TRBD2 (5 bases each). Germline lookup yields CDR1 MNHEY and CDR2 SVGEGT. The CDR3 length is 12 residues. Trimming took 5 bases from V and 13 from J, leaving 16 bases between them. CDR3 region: CASSQGPLIEYF. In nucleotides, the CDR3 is TGTGCCAGCAGTCAGGGACCGTTGATTGAGTATTTT.

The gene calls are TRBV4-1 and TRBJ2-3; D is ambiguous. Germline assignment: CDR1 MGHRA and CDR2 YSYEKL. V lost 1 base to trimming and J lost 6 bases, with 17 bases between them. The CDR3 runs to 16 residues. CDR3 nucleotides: TGCGCCAGCAGCCAAGTTAGTCTCCTATTTTCGGATACGCAGTATTTT. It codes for CASSQVSLLFSDTQYF.

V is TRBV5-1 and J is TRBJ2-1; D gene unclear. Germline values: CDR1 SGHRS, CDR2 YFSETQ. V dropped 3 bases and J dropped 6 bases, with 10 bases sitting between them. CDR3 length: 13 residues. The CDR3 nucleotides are TGCGCCAGCAGCTCCTCGGCCATCAATGAGCAGTTCTTC. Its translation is CASSSSAINEQFF.

CDR3 nucleotide sequence: TGCAGTGCTGCCCGGGTGGGCGAGCAGTACTTC. Its translation is CSAARVGEQYF. The chain employs TRBV20-1 and TRBJ2-5; D gene unclear. The DNA end favors TRBJ2-7, so the J call may be wrong. This CDR3 spans 11 amino acids. Germline V lookup: CDR1 DFQATT, CDR2 SNEGSKA (reference sequence).

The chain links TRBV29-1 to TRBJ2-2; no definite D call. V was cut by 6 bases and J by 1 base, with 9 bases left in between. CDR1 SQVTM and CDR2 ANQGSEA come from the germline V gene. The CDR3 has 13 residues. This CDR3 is CSVRTGNTGELFF. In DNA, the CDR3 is TGCAGCGTACGGACCGGGAACACCGGGGAGCTGTTTTTT.

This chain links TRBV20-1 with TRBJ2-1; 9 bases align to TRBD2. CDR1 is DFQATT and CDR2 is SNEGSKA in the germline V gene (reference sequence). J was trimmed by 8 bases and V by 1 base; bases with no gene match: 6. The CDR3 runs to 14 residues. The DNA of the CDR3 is TGCAGTGCTAGAGGCCCTAGCGGGACGGATGAGCAGTTCTTC. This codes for CSARGPSGTDEQFF.

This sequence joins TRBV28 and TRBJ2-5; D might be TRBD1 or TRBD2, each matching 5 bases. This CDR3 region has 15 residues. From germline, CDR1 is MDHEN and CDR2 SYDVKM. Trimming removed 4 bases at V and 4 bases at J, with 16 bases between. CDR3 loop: CASSSPSGGGETQYF. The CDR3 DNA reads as TGTGCCAGCAGTTCCCCTTCCGGTGGGGGAGAGACCCAGTACTTC.

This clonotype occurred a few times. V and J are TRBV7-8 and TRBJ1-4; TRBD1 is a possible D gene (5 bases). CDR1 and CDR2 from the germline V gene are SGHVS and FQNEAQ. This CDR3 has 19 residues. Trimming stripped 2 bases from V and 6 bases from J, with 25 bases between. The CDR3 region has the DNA TGTGCCAGCAGCTTATTCCCAAGGAGCAGGGAGAGAGGGGATGAAAAACTGTTTTTT. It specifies CASSLFPRSRERGDEKLFF.

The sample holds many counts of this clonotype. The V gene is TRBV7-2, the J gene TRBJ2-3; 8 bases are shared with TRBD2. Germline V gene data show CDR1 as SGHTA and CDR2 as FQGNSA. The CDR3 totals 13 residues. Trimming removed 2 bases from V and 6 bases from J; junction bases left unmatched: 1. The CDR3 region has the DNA TGTGCCAGCAGCTTAAGGACTAGCGATACGCAGTATTTT. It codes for CASSLRTSDTQYF. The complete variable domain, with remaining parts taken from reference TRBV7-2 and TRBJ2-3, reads GAGVSQSPSNKVTEKGKDVELRCDPISGHTALYWYRQSLGQGLEFLIYFQGNSAPDKSGLPSDRFSAERTGGSVSTLTIQRTQQEDSAVYLCASSLRTSDTQYFGPGTRLTVL.

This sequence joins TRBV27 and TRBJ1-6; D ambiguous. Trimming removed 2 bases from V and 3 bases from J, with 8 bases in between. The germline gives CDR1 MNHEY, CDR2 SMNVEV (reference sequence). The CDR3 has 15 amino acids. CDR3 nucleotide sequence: TGTGCCAGCAGTTTAATCCGGCACTATAATTCACCCCTCCACTTT. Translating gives CASSLIRHYNSPLHF.

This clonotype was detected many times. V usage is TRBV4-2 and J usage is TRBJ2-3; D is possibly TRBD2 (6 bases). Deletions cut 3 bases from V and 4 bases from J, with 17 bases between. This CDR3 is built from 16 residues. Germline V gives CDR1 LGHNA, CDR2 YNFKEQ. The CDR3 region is CASSHATRGFADTQYF. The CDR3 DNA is TGTGCCAGCAGCCATGCGACTAGAGGGTTCGCAGATACGCAGTATTTT.

CDR3 sequence: CASSYFLGTGGFEQYF. The CDR3 coding sequence is TGTGCCAGCAGTTACTTCCTCGGGACAGGGGGATTCGAGCAGTACTTC. V is TRBV6-2 or TRBV6-3 and J is TRBJ2-7; 11 bases match TRBD1. With 1 base clipped from V and 6 bases from J, the junction kept 8 bases outside the gene matches. Germline CDR1 reads MNHEY; CDR2 reads SVGEGT. CDR3 length: 16 residues.

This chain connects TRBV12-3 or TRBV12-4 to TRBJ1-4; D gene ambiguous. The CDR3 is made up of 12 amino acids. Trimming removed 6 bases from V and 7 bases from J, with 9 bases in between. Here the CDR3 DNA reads TGTGCCAGCAGGAGGAACGTTGAAAAACTGTTTTTT. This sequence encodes CASRRNVEKLFF.

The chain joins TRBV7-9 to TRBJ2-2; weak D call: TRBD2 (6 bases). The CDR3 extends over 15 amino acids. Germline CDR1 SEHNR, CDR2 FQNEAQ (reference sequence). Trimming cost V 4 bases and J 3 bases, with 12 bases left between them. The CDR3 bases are TGTGCCAGCAGCTCACGGGAGCGGCACACCGGGGAGCTGTTTTTT. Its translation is CASSSRERHTGELFF.

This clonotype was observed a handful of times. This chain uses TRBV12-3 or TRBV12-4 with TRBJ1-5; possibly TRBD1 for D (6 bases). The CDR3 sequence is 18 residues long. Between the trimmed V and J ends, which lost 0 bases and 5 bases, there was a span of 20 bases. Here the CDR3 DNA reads TGTGCCAGCAGTTTAGCTTGGGGCCGGGGGGCGGACGATCAGCCCCAGCATTTT. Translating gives CASSLAWGRGADDQPQHF.

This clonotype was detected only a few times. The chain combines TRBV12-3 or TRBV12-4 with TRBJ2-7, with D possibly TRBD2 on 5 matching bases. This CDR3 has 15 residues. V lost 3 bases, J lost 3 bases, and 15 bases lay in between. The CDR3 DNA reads TGTGCCAGCAGTTTCAAATTGGTTGGAGGCTACGAGCAGTACTTC. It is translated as CASSFKLVGGYEQYF.

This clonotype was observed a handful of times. This chain's CDR3 is CASSEDRGPGTDTQYF. Here the CDR3 DNA reads TGTGCCAGCAGTGAAGACAGGGGACCCGGCACAGATACGCAGTATTTT. The chain uses TRBV25-1 and TRBJ2-3, with 8 bases matching TRBD1. Germline CDR1 is MGHDK and CDR2 is SYGVNS. The CDR3 covers 16 residues. The V segment lost 2 bases and the J segment 1 base; nucleotides outside the gene matches: 5. The variable domain in full, completed from reference TRBV25-1 and TRBJ2-3, reads EADIYQTPRYLVIGTGKKITLECSQTMGHDKMYWYQQDPGMELHLIHYSYGVNSTEKGDLSSESTVSRIRTEHFPLTLESARPSHTSQYLCASSEDRGPGTDTQYFGPGTRLTVL.

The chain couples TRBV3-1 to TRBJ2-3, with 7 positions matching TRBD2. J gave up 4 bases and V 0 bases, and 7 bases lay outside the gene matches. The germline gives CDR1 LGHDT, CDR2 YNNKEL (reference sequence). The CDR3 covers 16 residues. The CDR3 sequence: CASSQETLAAADTQYF. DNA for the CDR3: TGTGCCAGCAGCCAAGAGACGCTAGCGGCCGCAGATACGCAGTATTTT.

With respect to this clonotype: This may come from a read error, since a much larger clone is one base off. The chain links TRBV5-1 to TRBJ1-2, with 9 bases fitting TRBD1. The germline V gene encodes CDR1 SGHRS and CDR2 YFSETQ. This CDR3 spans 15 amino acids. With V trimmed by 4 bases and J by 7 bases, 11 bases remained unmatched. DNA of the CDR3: TGCGCCAGCAGCCGCGGACAGGGGAGGTCCTGTGGCTACACCTTC. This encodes CASSRGQGRSCGYTF. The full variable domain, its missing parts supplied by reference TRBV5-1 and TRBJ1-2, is KAGVTQTPRYLIKTRGQQVTLSCSPISGHRSVSWYQQTPGQGLQFLFEYFSETQRNKGNFPGRFSGRQFSNSRSEMNVSTLELGDSALYLCASSRGQGRSCGYTFGSGTRLTVV.

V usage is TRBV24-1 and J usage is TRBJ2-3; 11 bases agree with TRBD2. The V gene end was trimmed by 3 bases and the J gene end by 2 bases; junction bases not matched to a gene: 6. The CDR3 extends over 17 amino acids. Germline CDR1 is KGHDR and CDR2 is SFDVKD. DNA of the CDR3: TGTGCCACCAGTGATGCGGGACTAGCGGATAACACAGATACGCAGTATTTT. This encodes CATSDAGLADNTDTQYF.

CDR3 sequence (DNA): TGTGCCAGCACCCCAGGACAGGGTTGGACTGAAGCTTTCTTT. It specifies CASTPGQGWTEAFF. The V gene is TRBV9, the J gene TRBJ1-1, with 8 bases identical to TRBD1. V gave up 6 bases and J gave up 5 bases; unmatched junction bases: 9. The CDR3 spans 14 residues. Germline loops: CDR1 SGDLS, CDR2 YYNGEE.

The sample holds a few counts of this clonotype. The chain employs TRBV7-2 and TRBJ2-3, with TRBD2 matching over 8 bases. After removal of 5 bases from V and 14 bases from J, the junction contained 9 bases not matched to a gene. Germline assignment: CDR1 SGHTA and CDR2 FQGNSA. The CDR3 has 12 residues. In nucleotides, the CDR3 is TGTGCCAGCAGCGCCTCTAGCGGGCCCTGGTATTTT. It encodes CASSASSGPWYF.

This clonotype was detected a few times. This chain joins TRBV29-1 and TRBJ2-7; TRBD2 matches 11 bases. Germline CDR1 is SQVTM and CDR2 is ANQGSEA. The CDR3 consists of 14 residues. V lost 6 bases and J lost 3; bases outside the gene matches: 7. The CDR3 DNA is TGCAGCGTCGGGACTAGCGGCATCTTCTACGAGCAGTACTTC. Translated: CSVGTSGIFYEQYF.

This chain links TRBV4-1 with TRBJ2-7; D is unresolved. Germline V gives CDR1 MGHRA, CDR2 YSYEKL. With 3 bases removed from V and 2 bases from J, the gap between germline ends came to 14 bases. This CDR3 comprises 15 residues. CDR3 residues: CASSHGAGPPYEQYF. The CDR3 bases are TGCGCCAGCAGCCACGGTGCCGGACCCCCCTACGAGCAGTACTTC.

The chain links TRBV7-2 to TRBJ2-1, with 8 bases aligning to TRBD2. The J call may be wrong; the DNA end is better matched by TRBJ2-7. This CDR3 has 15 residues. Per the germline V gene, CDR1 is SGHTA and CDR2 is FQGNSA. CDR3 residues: CASSLGSGNADEQYF. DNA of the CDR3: TGTGCCAGCAGCTTGGGTAGCGGGAACGCGGACGAGCAGTACTTC.